This T cell receptor beta chain was sequenced for a study of identical twins. As concerns this clonotype: The antigen is not known.

The V end lost 3 bases, the J end lost 3 bases, and 8 bases lay between the germline ends. The CDR3 is 14 residues long. Every donor was a healthy Caucasian. General study results and limits: Rather than following the same donors, the conclusions depended on cross-sectional statistical analysis. Out-of-frame alpha sequences common to twins exhibited an excess of low generation probability.

A universal primer site was added by template switching, and unique molecular identifiers were carried by the cDNA. TCRdb re-analysed the 5' RACE reads in MiXCR, keeping a single row per CDR3 protein. In the table there are 1,800,000 or so distinct CDR3 sequences, around a third of which are singletons. The TCR comes from a newborn girl in good health. Material: cord blood. The chain has TRBV12-3 or TRBV12-4 and TRBJ2-2; D is uncertain. The CDR3 nucleotides read TGTGCCAGCAGTTTTTCCACGTACACCGGGGAGCTGTTTTTT. Residues: CASSFSTYTGELFF.